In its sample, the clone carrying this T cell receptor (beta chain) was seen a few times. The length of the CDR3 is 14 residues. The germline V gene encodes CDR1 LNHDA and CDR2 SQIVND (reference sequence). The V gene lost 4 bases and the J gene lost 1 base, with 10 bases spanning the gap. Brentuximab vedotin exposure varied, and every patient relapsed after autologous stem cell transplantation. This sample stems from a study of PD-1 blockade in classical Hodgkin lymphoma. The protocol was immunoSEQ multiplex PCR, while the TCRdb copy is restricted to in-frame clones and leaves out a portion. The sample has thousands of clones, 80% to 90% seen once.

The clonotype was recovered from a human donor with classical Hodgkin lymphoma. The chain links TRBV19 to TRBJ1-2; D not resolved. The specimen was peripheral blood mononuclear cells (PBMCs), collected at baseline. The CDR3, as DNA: TGTGCCAGTAGTAAGGGCACCGGTAACTATGGCTACACCTTC. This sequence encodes CASSKGTGNYGYTF.